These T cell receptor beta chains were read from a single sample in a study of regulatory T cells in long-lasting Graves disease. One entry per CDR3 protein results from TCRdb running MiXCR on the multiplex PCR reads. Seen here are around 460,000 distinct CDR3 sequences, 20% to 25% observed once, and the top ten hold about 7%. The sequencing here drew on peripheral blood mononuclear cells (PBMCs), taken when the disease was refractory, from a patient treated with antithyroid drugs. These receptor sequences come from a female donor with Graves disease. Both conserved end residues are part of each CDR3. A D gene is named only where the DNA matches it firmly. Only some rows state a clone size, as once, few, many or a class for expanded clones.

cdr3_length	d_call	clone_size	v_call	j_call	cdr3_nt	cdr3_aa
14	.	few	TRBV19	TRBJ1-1	TGTGCCAGTAGTCAGGGACTTAGTAACACTGAAGCTTTCTTT	CASSQGLSNTEAFF
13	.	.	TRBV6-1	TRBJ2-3	TGTGCCAGCAGCCAACCACCGGGAGATACGCAGTATTTT	CASSQPPGDTQYF
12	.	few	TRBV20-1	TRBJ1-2	TGCAGTGCTAGAGACACGGGCGGTGGCTACACCTTC	CSARDTGGGYTF
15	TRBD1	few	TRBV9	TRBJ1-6	TGTGCCAGCAGCGCCGTTGGACAGGCTGATTCACCCCTCCACTTT	CASSAVGQADSPLHF
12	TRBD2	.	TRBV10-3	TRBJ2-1	TGTGCCATCAGTCAACCTAGCGGGGAAGGTGTCTTC	CAISQPSGEGVF
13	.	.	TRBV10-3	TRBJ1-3	TGTGCCATCAGTCCCTCATCTGGAAACACCATATATTTT	CAISPSSGNTIYF
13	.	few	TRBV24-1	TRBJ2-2	TGTGCCACCAGTGATTTACTCGCCGGGGAGCTGTTTTTT	CATSDLLAGELFF
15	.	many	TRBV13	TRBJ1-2	TGTGCCAGCAGCTTAGATGGCAGGGAGGACTATGGCTACACCTTC	CASSLDGREDYGYTF
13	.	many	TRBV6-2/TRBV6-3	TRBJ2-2	TGTGCCAGCAGGGCTACGAACACCGGGGAGCTGTTTTTT	CASRATNTGELFF
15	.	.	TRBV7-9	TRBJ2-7	TGTGCCAGCAGCTTACGCAATGGAGGTTTCGACGAGCAGTACTTC	CASSLRNGGFDEQYF
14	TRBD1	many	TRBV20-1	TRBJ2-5	TGCAGTGCTAGACCGGGACAGACTCAAGAGACCCAGTACTTC	CSARPGQTQETQYF
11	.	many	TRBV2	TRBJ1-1	TGTGCTCAACAGGGGAACACTGAAGCTTTCTTT	CAQQGNTEAFF
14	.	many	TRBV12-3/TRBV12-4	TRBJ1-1	TGTGCCAGCAGCTTAACGGGGCAGAACACTGAAGCTTTCTTT	CASSLTGQNTEAFF
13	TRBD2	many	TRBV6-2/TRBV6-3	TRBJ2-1	TGTGCCAGCAGTTACCACGGGGGGGTTGAGCAGTTCTTC	CASSYHGGVEQFF
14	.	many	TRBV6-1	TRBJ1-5	TGTGCCAGCAGTCTGGTAGGCAGCAATCAGCCCCAGCATTTT	CASSLVGSNQPQHF